This record looks at one T cell receptor beta chain sequence and its context. As yet, its antigen is unknown. In germline, CDR1 is LGHNA, CDR2 YNFKEQ. The CDR3 runs to 14 residues. V was cut by 3 bases and J by 2 bases, with 7 bases left in between. This sample is drawn from a study of cytomegalovirus exposure and HLA in healthy donors. Study conclusions and caveats: Common viral pathogens seemed to be connected with several of the most significant clusters, according to a later analysis. Researchers left out some V segments, among them TRBV6-2 and TRBV6-3, as indistinguishable. Some highly shared sequence variants likely arose as a pipeline artifact. Reports described diagnosis of cytomegalovirus status by the classifier as highly specific and sensitive.

Primers: 60 Vbeta forward and 13 Jbeta reverse. Sequencing used immunoSEQ multiplex PCR; TCRdb keeps in-frame clones, though not all of them. The sample contains approximately 110,000 clones, 65% to 75% of which appear only once. The gene calls are TRBV4-2 and TRBJ2-2, with no clear D. The clonotype was recovered from a man younger than 45 in good health and CMV-seropositive. The sequenced material came from PBMCs. CDR3 in DNA: TGTGCCAGCAGCCAGGCAATCAACACCGGGGAGCTGTTTTTT. Protein sequence: CASSQAINTGELFF.